In its sample, the clone carrying this TCR beta chain was seen a few times. This specimen comes from a study of blood T cell repertoires in COVID-19. The wider study: Sources were T cells, B-cell-depleted T cells, or PBMCs; the material itself was cDNA or gDNA.

CDR1 SGHTS and CDR2 YDEGEE come from the germline V gene. The CDR3 is made up of 16 amino acids. The V end lost 0 bases, the J end lost 6 bases, and 16 bases lay between the germline ends. Original processing notes: Nucleated cell number was recorded as an estimate derived from reference gene primer amplification. TCRdb's table, derived via immunoSEQ multiplex PCR, lists solely in-frame clones and lacks some. The DNA was the basis for D and trimming; V, J and clone size are from that table. The sample holds approximately 260,000 clones, about 87% seen once. V is TRBV5-8 and J is TRBJ1-5; the D gene is possibly TRBD1 (6 bases). This sequence originates from a woman aged 40 to 49 with acute or convalescent COVID-19. Sequencing was done on a sample of peripheral blood. In DNA, the CDR3 is TGTGCCAGCAGCTTGGACAGCGGCAGGGGCGGTCAGCCCCAGCATTTT. It translates to CASSLDSGRGGQPQHF.